This passage covers 24 T cell receptor beta chains from one sample sequenced in a study of neurological immune-mediated disorders. In TCRdb, the 5' RACE reads were re-called with MiXCR into one record per CDR3 protein. The table lists over 45,000 distinct CDR3 sequences, 5.8% of them singletons, with approximately 1.5% in the top ten. The source material was CD4+ T cells from blood. These receptors were obtained from a young woman with multiple sclerosis.

The chain employs TRBV4-3 and TRBJ1-1; D remains ambiguous. Germline V gives CDR1 LGHNA, CDR2 YSLEER. The V and J ends lost 0 bases and 4 bases respectively, with 12 bases between them. The CDR3 consists of 15 residues. The CDR3 DNA reads as TGCGCCAGCAGCCAAGATTCAAGGGATTTCACTGAAGCTTTCTTT. Residues: CASSQDSRDFTEAFF.

This chain links TRBV3-1 with TRBJ2-4; D is ambiguous. The V gene's germline CDR1 is LGHDT and CDR2 YNNKEL (reference sequence). The germline V and J ends were trimmed by 1 base and 0 bases, with 7 bases remaining between them. The CDR3 loop spans 15 amino acids. The DNA for the CDR3 is TGTGCCAGCAGCCAAGCGCACCTAGCCAAAAACATTCAGTACTTC. Translated: CASSQAHLAKNIQYF.

This clonotype was found many times. This chain joins TRBV7-6 and TRBJ2-4; D might be TRBD1 (5 bases). Germline-derived CDR1 and CDR2 are SGHVS and FNYEAQ. The CDR3 consists of 16 residues. Trimming shortened V by 5 bases and J by 6 bases, and 20 bases separated the two germline ends. CDR3: CASSPRQYGPRNIQYF. The CDR3 nucleotides read TGTGCCAGCAGCCCTCGACAGTACGGCCCTAGAAACATTCAGTACTTC.

This clonotype was seen many times. The chain recombines TRBV2 with TRBJ2-4; D is possibly TRBD1 or TRBD2 (5 bases each). CDR1 is SNHLY, CDR2 FYNNEI, per germline. With 4 bases removed from V and 1 base from J, the gap between germline ends came to 20 bases. The CDR3 has 18 residues. CDR3 region: CASSGGTKALGAKNIQYF. The CDR3 DNA is TGTGCCAGCAGTGGAGGGACGAAGGCCCTTGGTGCCAAAAACATTCAGTACTTC.

This clonotype came up many times. The chain couples TRBV9 to TRBJ1-1; no clear D gene. Looked up from germline, CDR1 is SGDLS and CDR2 is YYNGEE. Trimming pared 1 base from V and 1 base from J, leaving 8 bases between. There are 14 residues in the CDR3. The CDR3, as DNA: TGTGCCAGCAGCGTATCAGGTGAGAACACTGAAGCTTTCTTT. Its protein is CASSVSGENTEAFF. Looking up the rest from reference TRBV9 and TRBJ1-1 gives the full variable domain: DSGVTQTPKHLITATGQRVTLRCSPRSGDLSVYWYQQSLDQGLQFLIQYYNGEERAKGNILERFSAQQFPDLHSELNLSSLELGDSALYFCASSVSGENTEAFFGQGTRLTVV.

This clonotype was recorded at least ten times. The chain couples TRBV5-1 to TRBJ2-3; 7 bases align to TRBD2. V was pared by 4 bases and J by 6 bases, with 8 bases of the junction left unmatched. The CDR3 has 14 amino acids. Germline loops: CDR1 SGHRS, CDR2 YFSETQ. CDR3 DNA sequence: TGCGCCAGCAGCCCAGATAGCGGGTCGGATACGCAGTATTTT. Translating gives CASSPDSGSDTQYF.

This clonotype was seen a few times. V and J are TRBV29-1 and TRBJ1-2; D possibly corresponds to TRBD1 (5 bases). Germline V lookup: CDR1 SQVTM, CDR2 ANQGSEA. With 6 bases removed from V and 4 bases from J, the gap between germline ends came to 9 bases. This CDR3 region has 11 residues. The CDR3 DNA reads TGCAGCGTACGAGGGGTCTATGGCTACACCTTC. Its translation: CSVRGVYGYTF. The variable domain in full, with the rest retrieved from reference TRBV29-1 and TRBJ1-2, is SAVISQKPSRDICQRGTSLTIQCQVDSQVTMMFWYRQQPGQSLTLIATANQGSEATYESGFVIDKFPISRPNLTFSTLTVSNMSPEDSSIYLCSVRGVYGYTFGSGTRLTVV.

This clonotype occurred many times. The chain uses TRBV5-1 and TRBJ2-3, with 14 bases matching TRBD2. The ends lost 1 base at V and 3 bases at J; junction bases unmatched: 4. This CDR3 contains 17 residues. Germline V gives CDR1 SGHRS, CDR2 YFSETQ. The CDR3 nucleotides are TGCGCCAGCAGCTTGTCGGGACTAGCGGGGGTAACAGATACGCAGTATTTT. Protein product: CASSLSGLAGVTDTQYF.

This clonotype was seen ten or more times. The rearrangement uses TRBV6-6 and TRBJ2-3, with D possibly TRBD2 on 6 matching bases. V was trimmed by 6 bases and J by 0 bases, leaving 22 bases between them. This CDR3 spans 18 amino acids. CDR1 is MNHNY, CDR2 SVGAGI, per germline (reference sequence). In nucleotides, the CDR3 is TGTGCCAGCAGCATACTTATGAGTCCCGGGAGAAGCACAGATACGCAGTATTTT. This gives the protein CASSILMSPGRSTDTQYF.

This clonotype was counted at least ten times. V and J are TRBV9 and TRBJ2-7; 9 bases line up with TRBD2. The CDR3 has 15 amino acids. V lost 0 bases, J lost 6 bases, and 7 bases stayed unmatched. Looked up from germline, CDR1 is SGDLS and CDR2 is YYNGEE. CDR3 DNA sequence: TGTGCCAGCAGCGTAGGGGTTAGCGGGGGCACCGAGCAGTACTTC. Protein: CASSVGVSGGTEQYF.

This chain's CDR3 is CASSYSTGVNQPQHF. CDR3 bases: TGTGCCAGCAGTTACTCTACAGGAGTCAATCAGCCCCAGCATTTT. The chain carries TRBV6-6 and TRBJ1-5; maybe TRBD1 (5 bases). CDR3 length equals 15 residues. The V end lost 0 bases, the J end lost 3 bases, and 9 bases lay between the germline ends. Germline CDR1 MNHNY, CDR2 SVGAGI (reference sequence).

This clonotype was counted ten times or more. The chain has TRBV6-5 and TRBJ2-1; the match to TRBD1 covers 7 bases. The V gene's germline CDR1 is MNHEY and CDR2 SVGAGI. With V trimmed by 7 bases and J by 4 bases, 13 bases remained unmatched. The CDR3 length is 16 residues. CDR3 DNA sequence: TGTGCCAGCAACCCCGCACAGGGGCGCGGATACAATGAGCAGTTCTTC. Protein product: CASNPAQGRGYNEQFF.

This clonotype was found many times. The J gene is TRBJ2-6, the V gene TRBV10-3; a weak D match, TRBD1 (5 bases). The CDR3 totals 18 residues. The germline CDR1 and CDR2 sequences are ENHRY and SYGVKD. The V gene lost 6 bases and the J gene lost 1 base, with 19 bases spanning the gap. CDR3 nucleotide sequence: TGTGCCATCAGCCGGAGTCAAGGGGATTGGTCTGGGGCCAACGTCCTGACTTTC. Translated: CAISRSQGDWSGANVLTF.

This clonotype appeared many times. The chain joins TRBV5-1 to TRBJ2-7; 12 nucleotides agree with TRBD2. Germline V gene lookup returns CDR1 SGHRS and CDR2 YFSETQ. The junction had 4 bases not matched to a gene; V was cut back by 4 bases and J by 2 bases. The CDR3 contains 15 residues. CDR3 nucleotides: TGCGCCAGCAGCCCCGGACTAGCGGGGACCTACGAGCAGTACGTC. Translating gives CASSPGLAGTYEQYV.

In its sample, this clonotype was seen many times. The chain employs TRBV4-3 and TRBJ1-2; 9 bases match TRBD1. CDR3 length: 17 amino acids. J was trimmed by 0 bases and V by 4 bases; bases with no gene match: 9. Germline-derived CDR1 and CDR2 are LGHNA and YSLEER. The DNA of the CDR3 is TGCGCCAGCAGCCCGGGACAGGGTAGAAGCGCTAACTATGGCTACACCTTC. This gives the protein CASSPGQGRSANYGYTF.

This clonotype was counted only a few times. The chain combines TRBV30 with TRBJ1-1; a weak D match, TRBD1 (5 bases). This CDR3 is built from 12 residues. CDR1 and CDR2 from the germline V gene are GTSNPN and SVGIG (reference sequence). With 5 bases removed from V and 3 bases from J, the gap between germline ends came to 10 bases. CDR3 DNA: TGTGCCTGGGGGGAGGGGTACACTGAAGCTTTCTTT. Protein sequence: CAWGEGYTEAFF.

This clonotype occurred many times. The CDR3 DNA is TGCAGTGCCCCTAAGCGGGTCTATAGCACAGATACGCAGTATTTT. The encoded protein is CSAPKRVYSTDTQYF. The rearrangement links TRBV20-1 to TRBJ2-3; possibly TRBD2 for D (6 bases). Germline-derived CDR1 and CDR2 are DFQATT and SNEGSKA (reference sequence). V lost 6 bases, J lost 0 bases, and 16 bases lay in between. The CDR3 consists of 15 residues.

This clonotype has at least ten counts. This chain's CDR3 is CSVEDGTASYEQYV. The CDR3, as DNA: TGCAGCGTTGAAGACGGGACAGCTTCCTACGAGCAGTACGTC. The V gene is TRBV29-1, the J gene TRBJ2-7, with 7 bases aligning to TRBD1. Germline assignment: CDR1 SQVTM and CDR2 ANQGSEA. Trimming took 0 bases from V and 1 from J; bases not matched to a gene: 3. The CDR3 is made up of 14 amino acids.

This clonotype was recorded many times. This CDR3 reads CASTPPGGEQFF. For the CDR3, the DNA is TGTGCCAGCACCCCCCCAGGGGGGGAGCAGTTCTTC. The chain recombines TRBV7-2 with TRBJ2-1; weak D call: TRBD1 (7 bases). The CDR3 extends over 12 amino acids. The germline CDR1 and CDR2 sequences are SGHTA and FQGNSA. V lost 7 bases, J lost 10 bases, and 14 bases lay in between.

This clonotype appeared many times. The rearrangement uses TRBV5-1 and TRBJ2-1; D is unresolved. The germline gives CDR1 SGHRS, CDR2 YFSETQ. This CDR3 is 15 amino acids long. V was cut by 0 bases and J by 4 bases, with 11 bases left in between. The CDR3 coding sequence is TGCGCCAGCAGCTTGGGTCAGCTATTTTACAATGAGCAGTTCTTC. Translated: CASSLGQLFYNEQFF.

This clonotype has at least ten counts. The gene calls are TRBV2 and TRBJ2-3; weak D call: TRBD2 (7 bases). Trimming left V 3 bases short and J 5 bases short, with 15 bases between. The CDR3 has 15 amino acids. From germline, CDR1 is SNHLY and CDR2 FYNNEI. DNA of the CDR3: TGTGCCAGCAGTGAGCGGGGGCCGGTCGGAGATACGCAGTATTTT. Amino acids: CASSERGPVGDTQYF.

On this clonotype: Because the CDR3's place on the DNA is in doubt, the DNA is left out and the CDR3 is given as listed by TCRdb. The V gene is TRBV28, the J gene TRBJ2-7; the table's D call, TRBD1, was not checked against the DNA. Inclusive of both ends, the CDR3 amounts to 21 amino acids. Germline V gene lookup returns CDR1 MDHEN and CDR2 SYDVKM. The CDR3 loop is CASSFYICSASQTGVNYEQYF.

This clonotype was counted ten times or more. The genes are TRBV12-3 or TRBV12-4 and TRBJ2-1; the match to TRBD1 covers 10 bases. The CDR3 sequence is 13 residues long. V dropped 6 bases and J dropped 10; count of bases not matched to a gene: 6. The CDR3 reads CASSRSDRGEQFF. The CDR3 DNA reads TGTGCCAGCAGCCGTTCGGACAGGGGGGAGCAGTTCTTC.

In its sample, this clonotype is medium-sized (0.01 to 0.1%). J is TRBJ2-1 and V is TRBV29-1; 10 nucleotides align to TRBD2. Losses at the gene ends were 6 bases for V and 0 bases for J; bases not matched to a gene: 11. CDR3 size: 17 residues. The germline CDR1 and CDR2 sequences are SQVTM and ANQGSEA. CDR3 DNA sequence: TGCAGCGTCCGCGCTAGCGGGAGAGGCTTCTCCTACAATGAGCAGTTCTTC. As protein: CSVRASGRGFSYNEQFF.